The clone carrying this TCR beta chain was counted between two and nine times. Unmatched junction bases numbered 7, after V lost 2 bases and J lost 7 bases. This CDR3 spans 15 amino acids. TCRdb fed the RT-PCR reads into MiXCR, producing one record per CDR3 protein. The table includes 650,000 to 800,000 distinct CDR3 sequences, over 12% detected once. The sample taken for sequencing was memory CD4+ T cells from blood. The receptor comes from a female donor in good health, serving as a healthy control. The genes are TRBV12-3 or TRBV12-4 and TRBJ2-1, with TRBD1 matching 8 bases. The CDR3 spells CASSLSQGARNEQFF. The CDR3 nucleotides read TGTGCCAGCAGTTTATCGCAGGGGGCGCGAAATGAGCAGTTCTTC.